This TCR beta chain derives from a study of CD8+CD57+ T cells in acquired aplastic anemia. The TCR beta profiling, which covered VDJ combination and CDR3 sequence, was carried out using genomic DNA as the template. Using its own MiXCR run on the reads, TCRdb lists one record per CDR3 protein. The sample lists some 280,000 distinct CDR3 sequences; 50% to 70% were seen once. The germline V gene encodes CDR1 KGHDR and CDR2 SFDVKD. The CDR3 runs to 14 residues. V dropped 4 bases and J dropped 3 bases, with 12 bases sitting between them. This TCR came from a human donor with severe aplastic anemia or a healthy control (not recorded which). V gene TRBV24-1 combines with J gene TRBJ2-7; tentatively, D is TRBD1 (6 bases). Sequencing was done on a sample of sorted CD4+, CD8+, or CD8+CD57+ T cells (not recorded which) from PBMCs. CDR3 region: CATSEGTLDYEQYF. CDR3 sequence (DNA): TGTGCCACCAGTGAGGGGACACTCGACTACGAGCAGTACTTC.